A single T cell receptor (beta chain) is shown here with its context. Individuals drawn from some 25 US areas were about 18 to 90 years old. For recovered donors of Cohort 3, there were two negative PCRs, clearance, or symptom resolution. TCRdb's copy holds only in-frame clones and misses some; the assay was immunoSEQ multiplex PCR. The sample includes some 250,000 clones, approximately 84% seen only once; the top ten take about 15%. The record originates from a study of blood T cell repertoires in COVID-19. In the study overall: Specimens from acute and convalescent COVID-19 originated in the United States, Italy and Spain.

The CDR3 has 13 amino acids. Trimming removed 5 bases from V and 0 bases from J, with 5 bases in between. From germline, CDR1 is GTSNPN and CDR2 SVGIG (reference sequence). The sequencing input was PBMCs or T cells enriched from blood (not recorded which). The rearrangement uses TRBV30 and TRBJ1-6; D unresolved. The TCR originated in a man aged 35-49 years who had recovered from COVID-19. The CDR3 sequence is CAWRSSYNSPLHF. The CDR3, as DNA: TGTGCCTGGCGGAGCTCCTATAATTCACCCCTCCACTTT.